This TCR beta chain was obtained from a study of cytomegalovirus exposure and HLA in healthy donors. Study-level results: Association of a missense DCLRE1C variant with TCR beta V- and J-gene trimming was reported in a later analysis.

Vbeta (60) and Jbeta (13) primers were used in the PCR. Sequenced by immunoSEQ multiplex PCR; TCRdb stores in-frame clones only, minus some. This sample has about 140,000 clones, with approximately 84% found just once. Germline V CDR1 and CDR2: MGHRA, YSYEKL. The V segment lost 4 bases and the J segment 1 base; nucleotides outside the gene matches: 2. This CDR3 has 15 residues. With respect to this clone: What it recognizes is unknown.

This TCR was sampled from a middle-aged woman in good health and CMV-seronegative. Sequenced sample: PBMCs. V gene TRBV4-1 combines with J gene TRBJ2-3, with 10 positions matching TRBD2. The CDR3 coding sequence is TGCGCCAGCAGCCGTCTAGCGGGAGGCACAGATACGCAGTATTTT. Protein: CASSRLAGGTDTQYF.